This is a list of T cell receptor beta chains from one sample in a study of blood T cell repertoires in COVID-19. Assay used: immunoSEQ multiplex PCR; TCRdb lists only in-frame clones, some missing. Among hundreds of thousands of clones listed, roughly nine tenths were seen once. Specimen: peripheral blood. These receptors all come from a woman between 50 and 59 years old with COVID-19, enrolled during active disease. Both conserved end residues are part of each CDR3. D genes are given only for firm matches. Size values are once, few and many counts, or a class for expanded clones, and some rows have none.

j_gene: TRBJ1-5
abundance: .
v_gene: TRBV28
d_gene: TRBD1
CDR3nt: TGTGCCAGCACCGTATACCGGACAGGGCGAGTCAATCAGCCCCAGCATTTT
CDR3aa: CASTVYRTGRVNQPQHF

j_gene: TRBJ2-7
abundance: once
v_gene: TRBV27
d_gene: TRBD1
CDR3nt: TGTGCCAGCACGGACCCGGGACAGACCTACGAGCAGTACTTC
CDR3aa: CASTDPGQTYEQYF

j_gene: TRBJ1-2
abundance: .
v_gene: TRBV24-1
d_gene: .
CDR3nt: TGTGCCACCAGTGATACCGACAGATACTATGGCTACACCTTC
CDR3aa: CATSDTDRYYGYTF

j_gene: TRBJ1-3
abundance: .
v_gene: TRBV7-3
d_gene: .
CDR3nt: TGTGCCAGCCAGCTTGGGTCCAGGCCTGGAAACACCATATATTTT
CDR3aa: CASQLGSRPGNTIYF

j_gene: TRBJ1-1
abundance: .
v_gene: TRBV13
d_gene: .
CDR3nt: TGTGCCAGCAGCCCAACAGAGTACGACACTGAAGCTTTCTTT
CDR3aa: CASSPTEYDTEAFF

j_gene: TRBJ1-1
abundance: .
v_gene: TRBV18
d_gene: TRBD1
CDR3nt: TGTGCCAGCTCACCACCAGGGGGCGTGGCTTTCTTT
CDR3aa: CASSPPGGVAFF

j_gene: TRBJ1-3
abundance: .
v_gene: TRBV9
d_gene: TRBD1
CDR3nt: TGTGCCAGCAGCGCTCGGACAGGGGGGAGTGGAAACACCATATATTTT
CDR3aa: CASSARTGGSGNTIYF

j_gene: TRBJ1-2
abundance: once
v_gene: TRBV12-3/TRBV12-4
d_gene: .
CDR3nt: TGTGCCAGCAGTGGGGGCTATAACTATGGCTACACCTTC
CDR3aa: CASSGGYNYGYTF

j_gene: TRBJ2-7
abundance: .
v_gene: TRBV4-1
d_gene: TRBD1
CDR3nt: TGCGCCAGCAGCCTGGGACAGGGGGTCTACGAGCAGTACTTC
CDR3aa: CASSLGQGVYEQYF

j_gene: TRBJ1-3
abundance: .
v_gene: TRBV29-1
d_gene: TRBD1
CDR3nt: TGCAGCGGACAGGGGACCTCTGGAAACACCATATATTTT
CDR3aa: CSGQGTSGNTIYF

j_gene: TRBJ1-3
abundance: .
v_gene: TRBV30
d_gene: .
CDR3nt: TGTGCCTGGAGTGGAAAAAACCGGGTAGGAAACACCATATATTTT
CDR3aa: CAWSGKNRVGNTIYF

j_gene: TRBJ2-1
abundance: .
v_gene: TRBV14
d_gene: TRBD1
CDR3nt: TGTGCCAGCAGCCCAACGACAGGGGCAAACTACAATGAGCAGTTCTTC
CDR3aa: CASSPTTGANYNEQFF

j_gene: TRBJ1-1
abundance: once
v_gene: TRBV5-1
d_gene: .
CDR3nt: TGCGCCAGCAGCTTGGGGCAGACTGAAGCTTTCTTT
CDR3aa: CASSLGQTEAFF

j_gene: TRBJ1-2
abundance: .
v_gene: TRBV29-1
d_gene: .
CDR3nt: TGCAGCGTTGATCGGGGGGCGACCTATGGCTACACCTTC
CDR3aa: CSVDRGATYGYTF

j_gene: TRBJ2-5
abundance: .
v_gene: TRBV14
d_gene: TRBD1
CDR3nt: TGTGCCAGCAGCCAAAGGGGGACAGGGGTCCAAGAGACCCAGTACTTC
CDR3aa: CASSQRGTGVQETQYF

j_gene: TRBJ1-4
abundance: .
v_gene: TRBV6-5
d_gene: TRBD1
CDR3nt: TGTGCCAGCAGGGTCCTACGGGACAGTAATGAAAAACTGTTTTTT
CDR3aa: CASRVLRDSNEKLFF

j_gene: TRBJ2-7
abundance: .
v_gene: TRBV7-9
d_gene: .
CDR3nt: TGTGCCAGCAGCTTAGCGCGGAGCGAGCAGTACTTC
CDR3aa: CASSLARSEQYF

j_gene: TRBJ2-3
abundance: .
v_gene: TRBV3-1/TRBV3-2
d_gene: .
CDR3nt: TGTGCCAGCAGCCCGCGGGGCGCAGATACGCAGTATTTT
CDR3aa: CASSPRGADTQYF

j_gene: TRBJ1-1
abundance: .
v_gene: TRBV5-6
d_gene: .
CDR3nt: TGTGCCAGCAGCTTAGGGGCCGAAGCTTTCTTT
CDR3aa: CASSLGAEAFF

j_gene: TRBJ1-6
abundance: .
v_gene: TRBV10-2
d_gene: .
CDR3nt: TGCGCCAGCAGTGTCAGGGGAGGGTACTCACCCCTCCACTTT
CDR3aa: CASSVRGGYSPLHF

j_gene: TRBJ1-1
abundance: once
v_gene: TRBV30
d_gene: .
CDR3nt: TGTGCCTGGAGTAGACAGGTGGAGGCTTTCTTT
CDR3aa: CAWSRQVEAFF

j_gene: TRBJ1-1
abundance: .
v_gene: TRBV7-2
d_gene: .
CDR3nt: TGTGCCAGCAGCTTAGCTGGACAGATTGAAGCTTTCTTT
CDR3aa: CASSLAGQIEAFF